The present TCR beta chain was sequenced within a study of response to subunit inactivated influenza vaccine. Findings and limits, study-wide: Each seasonal flu vaccination may recruit only limited new T cells, authors suggested.

TCRdb itself ran the RT-PCR reads through MiXCR, one entry per CDR3 protein. This table has 500,000 or so distinct CDR3 sequences, 15% to 20% appearing once. J gave up 4 bases and V 3 bases, and 9 bases lay outside the gene matches. Germline V CDR1 and CDR2: DFQATT, SNEGSKA (reference sequence). The CDR3 consists of 15 residues. About this clonotype: What it binds is unknown.

The sample consisted of CD4+ T cells sorted from PBMCs, taken around 25 months after vaccination. This clonotype was sampled from a man aged 45-69 years who received an inactivated influenza vaccine. This chain links TRBV20-1 with TRBJ2-7; 10 nucleotides line up with TRBD2. The CDR3 coding sequence is TGCAGTGCTAGTCGGCTAGCGGGAGTTGCGTACGAGCAGTACTTC. Its protein is CSASRLAGVAYEQYF.